The clone carrying this T cell receptor beta chain has ten or more counts. Its antigen is not known. Amplification yielded TCR beta CDR3 regions, with RNA transcripts as the source. A set of HTBI primers served as the primers for a first-round RT-PCR of the TCR CDR3. TCRdb re-called the multiplex PCR reads through MiXCR, storing one row per CDR3 protein. Among over 550,000 distinct CDR3 sequences listed, around 15% were seen once. This entry is derived from a study of T cells in Graves' hyperthyroidism and ophthalmopathy. Germline V gene data show CDR1 as MNHEY and CDR2 as SMNVEV (reference sequence). Trimming at V came to 3 bases and at J to 3 bases, leaving 8 bases not matched to a gene. This CDR3 is built from 15 residues. Every diagnosis used clinical symptoms, serum thyroxine and TRAb, thyroid ultrasound and orbital computed tomography. Study results and limitations: Median prediction lead before ophthalmopathy onset was 6.5 months with the model. Appearing also in blood were most of the thyroid clonotypes expanded above 0.001.

V gene TRBV27 combines with J gene TRBJ2-7; 7 nucleotides align to TRBD1. The sequenced material came from blood. This receptor was obtained from a woman aged 18 to 35 with Graves' hyperthyroidism. The CDR3 DNA sequence: TGTGCCAGCAGTTTTCGAAGGACAGGTGTCTACGAGCAGTACTTC. Translation gives CASSFRRTGVYEQYF.